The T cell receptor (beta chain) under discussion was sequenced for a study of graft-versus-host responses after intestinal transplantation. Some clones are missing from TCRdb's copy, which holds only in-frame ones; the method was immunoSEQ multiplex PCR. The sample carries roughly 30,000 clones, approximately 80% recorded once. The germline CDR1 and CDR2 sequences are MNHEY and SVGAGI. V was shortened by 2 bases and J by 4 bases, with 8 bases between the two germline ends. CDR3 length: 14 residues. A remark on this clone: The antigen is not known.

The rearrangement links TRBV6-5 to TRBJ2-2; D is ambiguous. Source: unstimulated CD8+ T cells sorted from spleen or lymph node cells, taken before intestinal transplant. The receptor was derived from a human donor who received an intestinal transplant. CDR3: CASSYELGTGELFF. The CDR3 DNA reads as TGTGCCAGCAGTTACGAGCTTGGCACCGGGGAGCTGTTTTTT.